Sequencing of this T cell receptor beta chain was carried out in a study of vaccination and CD4 T cells after COVID-19. The wider study: Nasal swab PCR detected SARS-CoV-2 in convalescent patients; eight or nine had mild disease, one severe. General study findings and limits: For convalescent patients, a median around 90% of reactive clones surfaced exclusively after vaccination.

An Oncomine TCR Beta short-read assay was used to sequence the DNA from cultured CD4+ T cells. TCRdb re-called the PCR reads with MiXCR, one entry per CDR3 protein. The profile shows about 20,000 distinct CDR3 sequences, 60% to 75% of them singletons. Treatment: roughly 10-day PBMC culture with coronavirus spike peptide pools or control peptides (ViraFEST assay). As to this clonotype: The antigen remains undetermined.

This clonotype originated in a human donor who had recovered from COVID-19. Material: CD4+ T cells from blood, cultured in vitro.

DNA for the CDR3: TGTGCCAGCAGCTTTCGTGAGAGCTCCTACGAGCAGTACTTC. Translated: CASSFRESSYEQYF. The rearrangement links TRBV7-2 to TRBJ2-7, with no clear D. The CDR3 length is 14 residues. Germline V gene sequence: CDR1 SGHTA, CDR2 FQGNSA. V lost 3 bases to trimming and J lost 0 bases, with 9 bases between them. Full variable domain (rest looked up from reference TRBV7-2 and TRBJ2-7): GAGVSQSPSNKVTEKGKDVELRCDPISGHTALYWYRQSLGQGLEFLIYFQGNSAPDKSGLPSDRFSAERTGGSVSTLTIQRTQQEDSAVYLCASSFRESSYEQYFGPGTRLTVT.